The sequence of this T cell receptor (beta chain) was determined in a study of blood T cell repertoires in COVID-19. For the study at large: T cells, B-cell-depleted T cells, or PBMCs supplied cDNA or gDNA.

The data were produced by immunoSEQ multiplex PCR, yet TCRdb's version contains in-frame clones alone and is incomplete. The repertoire includes around 200,000 clones, around 84% of them detected once, and roughly 15% sits in the top ten. Seattle enrolled patients during active infection and tracked them longitudinally. The CDR3 is made up of 16 amino acids. The junction had 9 bases not matched to a gene; V was cut back by 4 bases and J by 4 bases. Germline V CDR1 and CDR2: LGHDT, YNNKEL (reference sequence). The chain joins TRBV3-1 (or the pseudogene TRBV3-2) to TRBJ2-1, with 8 bases identical to TRBD1. Material: peripheral blood. This TCR was recovered from a woman in her 70s with COVID-19, enrolled during active disease. CDR3 amino acids: CASSRAGTGEYNEQFF. The CDR3 DNA sequence: TGTGCCAGCAGCCGTGCCGGGACAGGCGAGTACAATGAGCAGTTCTTC.